The 13 T cell receptor beta chains given below trace back to one sample, sequenced in a study of blood T cell repertoires in COVID-19 (dated by TCRdb to about 2020). Library method: the immunoSEQ multiplex PCR assay. The table comes from immuneACCESS by way of TCRdb, which keeps in-frame sequences with V and J called. Part of the clones is missing from these tables; in studies checked, under half for an unresolved V gene and the rest for unknown reasons. This sample is represented by approximately 270,000 clones; approximately 89% of them were singletons. Of the sample, roughly 6% falls within the top ten clones. Sequenced sample: peripheral blood. These receptors were taken from a woman aged 30 to 39 with COVID-19, enrolled during active disease.

V gene TRBV10-3 combines with J gene TRBJ1-4; 7 nucleotides match TRBD1. With 10 bases clipped from V and 4 bases from J, the junction kept 9 bases outside the gene matches. The length of the CDR3 is 14 residues. From germline, CDR1 is ENHRY and CDR2 SYGVKD. The DNA of the CDR3 is TGTGCCACATACGCGGGACAGTTTAATGAAAAACTGTTTTTT. Translated: CATYAGQFNEKLFF.

The CDR3 spells CASRGTGGYGYTF. DNA of the CDR3: TGTGCCAGCAGAGGGACAGGGGGGTATGGCTACACCTTC. This rearrangement joins TRBV6-5 to TRBJ1-2; 11 bases are a match to TRBD1. The CDR3 is made up of 13 amino acids. Germline V gene sequence: CDR1 MNHEY, CDR2 SVGAGI. V lost 6 bases to trimming and J lost 5 bases; unmatched junction nucleotides: 2.

The chain uses TRBV6-2 or TRBV6-3 and TRBJ2-1, with 8 nucleotides matching TRBD2. This CDR3 spans 15 amino acids. J lost 4 bases, V lost 5 bases, and 7 bases had no gene match. Germline CDR1 MNHEY, CDR2 SVGEGT. The CDR3 DNA reads TGTGCCAGCAGTCCCCGGGGGGGCCCTTACAATGAGCAGTTCTTC. Translating gives CASSPRGGPYNEQFF.

The chain has TRBV6-6 and TRBJ1-2, with a possible D match to TRBD1 (5 bases). Germline V lookup: CDR1 MNHNY, CDR2 SVGAGI (reference sequence). V was trimmed by 2 bases and J by 8 bases, leaving 15 bases between them. CDR3 size: 14 residues. The CDR3 loop reads CASSYDGGFNGYTF. CDR3 in DNA: TGTGCCAGCAGTTACGATGGGGGGTTTAACGGCTACACCTTC.

V usage is TRBV27 and J usage is TRBJ1-1; perhaps TRBD1 as D (5 bases). CDR3 length: 15 residues. V shed 3 bases and J shed 2 bases, with 13 bases lying between them. Germline CDR1 is MNHEY and CDR2 is SMNVEV (reference sequence). Here the CDR3 DNA reads TGTGCCAGCAGTTTGCAGGGACTGGGAAACACTGAAGCTTTCTTT. It codes for CASSLQGLGNTEAFF.

The chain employs TRBV3-1 (or the pseudogene TRBV3-2) and TRBJ2-7; D possibly corresponds to TRBD2 (6 bases). The ends were cut back, 0 bases at V and 0 bases at J, with 15 bases in the middle. The CDR3 contains 17 residues. Germline V gene data show CDR1 as LGHDT and CDR2 as YNNKEL (reference sequence). CDR3 DNA sequence: TGTGCCAGCAGCCAAGATTGGGCCGGGGGAAGCTCCTACGAGCAGTACTTC. It specifies CASSQDWAGGSSYEQYF.

This clone was picked up one time. The chain uses TRBV10-3 and TRBJ2-1; D not certain. The germline CDR1 and CDR2 sequences are ENHRY and SYGVKD. The CDR3 length is 12 residues. Deletions cut 0 bases from V and 10 bases from J, with 7 bases between. CDR3 amino acids: CAISESLGEQFF. The DNA for the CDR3 is TGTGCCATCAGTGAGTCTCTGGGCGAGCAGTTCTTC.

The CDR3 protein is CATSIGHQSTDTQYF. As DNA, the CDR3 is TGTGCCACCAGCATAGGACACCAAAGCACAGATACGCAGTATTTT. The V call is TRBV15, the J call TRBJ2-3; TRBD1 is a possible D gene (5 bases). The ends were cut back, 4 bases at V and 0 bases at J, with 11 bases in the middle. This CDR3 has 15 amino acids. Germline CDR1 is LNHNV and CDR2 is YYDKDF (reference sequence).

V gene TRBV29-1 combines with J gene TRBJ2-3; 7 bases agree with TRBD1. The ends lost 6 bases at V and 5 bases at J; junction bases unmatched: 8. Germline CDR1 is SQVTM and CDR2 is ANQGSEA. This CDR3 contains 13 residues. CDR3: CSVLQGSVDTQYF. For the CDR3, the DNA is TGCAGCGTACTACAGGGGTCGGTAGATACGCAGTATTTT.

The chain links TRBV12-3 or TRBV12-4 to TRBJ1-2, with D perhaps TRBD1 (5 bases). V lost 2 bases to trimming and J lost 8 bases, with 12 bases between them. The CDR3 spans 13 residues. The CDR3, as DNA: TGTGCCAGCAGTTTACAGGGATTACAGGGCTACACCTTC. Its protein product is CASSLQGLQGYTF.

The CDR3 DNA reads as TGTGCCAGCAGCCGTGGACAGGGAGGCTTGGGCTACACCTTC. It codes for CASSRGQGGLGYTF. The chain couples TRBV7-9 to TRBJ1-2; 8 bases match TRBD1. The J segment lost 8 bases and the V segment lost 5 bases, leaving 10 bases of the junction unmatched. Per germline, CDR1 SEHNR and CDR2 FQNEAQ (reference sequence). The CDR3 is 14 amino acids.

This clone was detected only a few times. The V and J genes are TRBV28 and TRBJ2-1; 14 bases are shared with TRBD2. V shed 4 bases, J shed 4 bases, and the junction held 9 bases outside the gene matches. The V gene's germline CDR1 is MDHEN and CDR2 SYDVKM. The CDR3 contains 18 residues. As DNA, the CDR3 is TGTGCCAGCAGTTCCGGGACTAGCGGGAGTATGGATTACAATGAGCAGTTCTTC. Translating it yields CASSSGTSGSMDYNEQFF.

The chain employs TRBV6-5 and TRBJ2-7; 11 bases match TRBD1. Germline loops: CDR1 MNHEY, CDR2 SVGAGI. The CDR3 is made up of 14 amino acids. After removal of 6 bases from V and 3 bases from J, the junction contained 4 bases not matched to a gene. The CDR3 bases are TGTGCCAGCAGACCCGGGACAGGGGGCTACGAGCAGTACGTC. Its protein product is CASRPGTGGYEQYV.